This is a list of T cell receptor beta chains from one sample in a study of sequential checkpoint blockade in melanoma. The method was immunoSEQ multiplex PCR; TCRdb's version includes in-frame clones alone and lacks a portion of them. There are about 12,000 clones in the sample; roughly 70% occur only once, and 20% to 30% lies in the top ten. Sequencing was performed on CD8+ T cells sorted from blood (inferred from file names), taken from a patient given nivolumab and ipilimumab in sequence. Receptors originate from a human donor with melanoma. CDR3s include the opening cysteine and the closing phenylalanine or tryptophan. Each record gives: clone size, J gene, D gene, V gene, CDR3 protein, CDR3 DNA. D genes are given only for firm matches. Only some rows state a clone size, as once, few, many or a class for expanded clones.

few	TRBJ1-1	.	TRBV6-5	CASSPDHDFEAFF	TGTGCCAGCAGTCCAGACCATGACTTTGAAGCTTTCTTT
.	TRBJ1-1	.	TRBV2	CASILQGLAEAFF	TGTGCCAGCATTCTCCAGGGGCTCGCTGAAGCTTTCTTT
few	TRBJ1-1	.	TRBV6-5	CASSPLLNTEAFF	TGTGCCAGCAGCCCACTACTGAACACTGAAGCTTTCTTT
.	TRBJ1-2	TRBD1	TRBV2	CASSVEDPTGDYGYTF	TGTGCCAGCAGTGTAGAGGACCCGACAGGGGACTATGGCTACACCTTC
.	TRBJ2-7	TRBD2	TRBV11-3	CASSTGLAGVYEQYF	TGTGCCAGCAGCACGGGACTAGCGGGAGTTTACGAGCAGTACTTC
.	TRBJ2-7	TRBD2	TRBV5-1	CASSWGGSNEQYF	TGCGCCAGCAGCTGGGGGGGGTCCAACGAGCAGTACTTC
.	TRBJ2-7	.	TRBV7-9	CASSLGETYEQYF	TGTGCCAGCAGCCTCGGGGAGACCTACGAGCAGTACTTC
once	TRBJ2-7	TRBD2	TRBV7-9	CASSSLTSGSSHYEQYF	TGTGCCAGCAGCTCCCTGACTAGCGGGAGTTCCCACTACGAGCAGTACTTC
.	TRBJ2-3	TRBD2	TRBV14	CASSQDLAGGPDTQYF	TGTGCCAGCAGCCAAGATCTGGCGGGAGGGCCAGATACGCAGTATTTT
.	TRBJ1-1	TRBD1	TRBV7-9	CASSAPTGGRNTEAFF	TGTGCCAGCAGCGCTCCTACAGGGGGAAGAAACACTGAAGCTTTCTTT
few	TRBJ2-3	.	TRBV19	CASSWGGGTDTQYF	TGTGCCAGCAGCTGGGGAGGTGGCACAGATACGCAGTATTTT
.	TRBJ1-5	.	TRBV7-2	CASSLSHNQPQHF	TGTGCCAGCAGCTTATCCCATAATCAGCCCCAGCATTTT
.	TRBJ2-3	.	TRBV5-6	CASSLAGVGDTQYF	TGTGCCAGCAGCTTGGCGGGGGTGGGAGATACGCAGTATTTT
.	TRBJ1-1	TRBD1	TRBV18	CASSPPGGQGSTEAFF	TGTGCCAGCTCACCACCAGGGGGCCAGGGAAGCACTGAAGCTTTCTTT
few	TRBJ2-1	.	TRBV5-6	CASSWSGEQFF	TGTGCCAGCAGCTGGTCGGGGGAGCAGTTCTTC
.	TRBJ1-3	.	TRBV11-2	CASSWEGSGNTIYF	TGTGCCAGCAGCTGGGAGGGGAGCGGAAACACCATATATTTT
.	TRBJ1-6	.	TRBV27	CASSLWNEGVYNSPLHF	TGTGCCAGCAGTTTATGGAACGAGGGAGTCTATAATTCACCCCTCCACTTT
.	TRBJ2-1	TRBD2	TRBV7-8	CASSSKGLAGFYNEQFF	TGTGCCAGCAGCTCCAAGGGACTAGCGGGGTTTTACAATGAGCAGTTCTTC
.	TRBJ1-2	.	TRBV20-1	CSAWAVGYTF	TGCAGTGCTTGGGCTGTCGGCTACACCTTC
.	TRBJ2-2	.	TRBV19	CASSTPSGELFF	TGTGCCAGTAGTACCCCGTCGGGGGAGCTGTTTTTT
.	TRBJ2-7	TRBD2	TRBV5-6	CASSSPPERESHEQYF	TGTGCCAGCAGCTCGCCCCCTGAGCGGGAGTCCCACGAGCAGTACTTC
.	TRBJ2-5	.	TRBV27	CASSLSIAAEETQYF	TGTGCCAGCAGTTTATCGATAGCGGCTGAAGAGACCCAGTACTTC
few	TRBJ1-2	.	TRBV29-1	CSVDPAGSYGYTF	TGCAGCGTTGACCCTGCGGGATCCTATGGCTACACCTTC
.	TRBJ1-5	.	TRBV19	CASNPGFLGGQPQHF	TGCGCCAGTAACCCAGGCTTTCTGGGTGGGCAGCCCCAGCATTTT
.	TRBJ1-5	TRBD1	TRBV19	CASTPQGTVRYSADQPQHF	TGTGCCAGTACCCCACAGGGGACAGTGAGATACTCAGCTGATCAGCCCCAGCATTTT
.	TRBJ1-1	.	TRBV19	CATRDLLNTEAFF	TGTGCCACCCGGGACTTACTGAACACTGAAGCTTTCTTT
.	TRBJ2-3	TRBD2	TRBV23-1	CASSLAGTSGFPVTQYF	TGCGCCAGCAGTCTCGCCGGGACTAGCGGGTTCCCGGTTACGCAGTATTTT
.	TRBJ2-3	TRBD1	TRBV9	CASSLRDRGRGDTQYF	TGTGCCAGCAGCCTGAGGGACAGGGGGCGAGGAGATACGCAGTATTTT
.	TRBJ2-3	.	TRBV7-6	CASSFNLVDTQYF	TGTGCCAGCAGTTTTAATTTAGTAGATACGCAGTATTTT
.	TRBJ2-1	.	TRBV19	CASSQAGSYNEQFF	TGTGCCAGTAGTCAAGCGGGCTCCTACAATGAGCAGTTCTTC
.	TRBJ1-2	.	TRBV29-1	CSVSWGQGNRGYTF	TGCAGCGTTTCTTGGGGCCAAGGAAACCGAGGCTACACCTTC
.	TRBJ2-3	.	TRBV5-1	CASGEVLTDTQYF	TGCGCCAGCGGTGAGGTCCTCACAGATACGCAGTATTTT
.	TRBJ1-6	.	TRBV13	CASSDGGNNSPLHF	TGTGCCAGCAGCGACGGAGGAAATAATTCACCCCTCCACTTT
.	TRBJ1-1	.	TRBV4-1	CASSSSGGFSYTEAFF	TGCGCCAGCAGCTCATCGGGAGGGTTTTCCTACACTGAAGCTTTCTTT
.	TRBJ1-2	.	TRBV2	CASSEALRGANGYTF	TGTGCCAGCAGTGAAGCGCTTCGGGGGGCGAATGGCTACACCTTC
.	TRBJ2-7	TRBD2	TRBV6-1	CASSGGLADSSYEQYF	TGTGCCAGCAGTGGGGGACTAGCGGATAGCTCCTACGAGCAGTACTTC
once	TRBJ2-1	TRBD1	TRBV7-9	CASSPLGGRVYNEQFF	TGTGCCAGCAGCCCTCTAGGGGGCAGGGTCTACAATGAGCAGTTCTTC
.	TRBJ2-2	TRBD1	TRBV2	CASIFRDRGTGELFF	TGTGCCAGCATTTTCCGGGACAGGGGCACCGGGGAGCTGTTTTTT
.	TRBJ1-1	.	TRBV7-9	CASSLAAGLNTEAFF	TGTGCCAGCAGCTTAGCGGCAGGCTTGAACACTGAAGCTTTCTTT
.	TRBJ1-2	.	TRBV7-9	CASSPDIKNGYTF	TGTGCCAGCAGCCCTGACATAAAGAATGGCTACACCTTC
.	TRBJ1-2	.	TRBV29-1	CSVPGGEGYTF	TGCAGCGTTCCCGGGGGGGAGGGCTACACCTTC
.	TRBJ2-1	TRBD2	TRBV12-5	CASGLVPPLAGGNEQFF	TGTGCTAGTGGTTTGGTACCCCCTCTAGCGGGGGGGAATGAGCAGTTCTTC
once	TRBJ1-1	.	TRBV6-5	CASSYSTGNTEAFF	TGTGCCAGCAGTTACTCGACAGGGAACACTGAAGCTTTCTTT
.	TRBJ2-5	.	TRBV2	CASSEEVMGETQYF	TGTGCCAGCAGCGAGGAAGTGATGGGAGAGACCCAGTACTTC
.	TRBJ2-7	.	TRBV6-5	CASSTGSEQYF	TGTGCCAGCTCTACAGGGTCCGAGCAGTACTTC
.	TRBJ1-1	TRBD1	TRBV19	CASNKGRGDTEAFF	TGTGCCAGTAATAAAGGCAGGGGGGACACTGAAGCTTTCTTT
.	TRBJ2-2	.	TRBV25-1	CASSGQSDTGELFF	TGTGCCAGCAGCGGACAGTCTGACACCGGGGAGCTGTTTTTT
.	TRBJ2-3	.	TRBV7-6	CASSLGADTQYF	TGTGCCAGCAGCTTAGGGGCGGATACGCAGTATTTT